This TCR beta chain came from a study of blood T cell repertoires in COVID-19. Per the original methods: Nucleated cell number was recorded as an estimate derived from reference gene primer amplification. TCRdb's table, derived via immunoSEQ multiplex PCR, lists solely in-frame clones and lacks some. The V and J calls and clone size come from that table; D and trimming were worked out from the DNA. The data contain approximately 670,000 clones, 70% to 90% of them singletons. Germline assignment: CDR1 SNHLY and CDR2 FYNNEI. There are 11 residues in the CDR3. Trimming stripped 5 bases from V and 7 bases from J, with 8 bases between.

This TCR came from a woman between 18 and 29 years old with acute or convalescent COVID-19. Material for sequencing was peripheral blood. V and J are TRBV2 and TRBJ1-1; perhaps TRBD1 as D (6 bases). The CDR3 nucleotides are TGTGCCAGCAGTAAACAGGGTGAAGCTTTCTTT. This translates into CASSKQGEAFF.